This T cell receptor (beta chain) was captured in a study of blood T cell repertoires in COVID-19 (dated by TCRdb to 2019 to 2021). With respect to the entire study: Samples from collaborators originated in the United States, Italy and Spain and spanned both the acute and convalescent phases of COVID-19. The prospective study material was composed of cDNA or gDNA derived from T cells, B-cell-depleted T cells, or PBMCs. Subjects who had been exposed to COVID-19, were actively infected with it, or had recovered from it provided the deeply sampled blood TCRbeta repertoires that made up the dataset. The repertoires were made available in a free public database intended to serve as a resource for research on the immune response to SARS-CoV-2. The samples were drawn from two sources: the first 160 participants of the ongoing ImmuneRACE study, and about 1,300 subjects contributed by 6 global collaborators. Sample metadata almost always included a de-identified subject ID, COVID-19 status, age in years and sex. Where available, HLA class I and class II types were taken from metadata supplied by the sample provider and were not determined by assay-based typing.

Whole blood was collected in K2EDTA tubes by collaborating institutions according to the institutions' own protocols. For TCRbeta analysis, collaborator samples were shipped as frozen whole blood, as isolated PBMCs, or as DNA extracted from either sample type. What the authors observed across the whole study: Clinical and demographic metadata were provided uncurated, with the amount varying by source and participant.

TCRbeta CDR3 regions were amplified from genomic DNA using the immunoSEQ Assay, a bias-controlled multiplex PCR. The paper's processing steps were these. Nucleated cell counts per sample were estimated from amplification of reference gene primers within the assay. To quantify the absolute abundance of each unique TCRbeta CDR3 rearrangement, sequence reads were collapsed and filtered. For each sample, productive Simpson clonality was calculated as the square root of Simpson's diversity index over productive rearrangements. TCRdb mirrors the immuneACCESS table, restricted to in-frame sequences. Some clones are absent from its copies; in checked studies, under half trace to an unresolved V gene, and the reason for the others is unknown. Clonal size and the V and J genes are those of that table, whereas D and trimming came from the DNA. The sample table shows some 99,000 clones, and around 78% are seen once. Together, the top ten hold over 15% of the sample.

At the junction V is shortened by 10 bases and J by 7 bases, with 17 bases in between. CDR1 is given as MDHEN and CDR2 as SYDVKM, both from the germline V gene. The CDR3 measures 14 amino acids from cysteine to phenylalanine. Only the CDR3 DNA stays, 42 bases, in frame from base 1. Concerning this clone: It lacks a known antigen. One base away there is no much larger clone; base qualities are not given.

The chain couples TRBV28 to TRBJ1-6; TRBD1 is perhaps the D gene, given 6 matching bases. Material: peripheral blood. The receptor was derived from a woman aged 55 to 70 with acute or convalescent COVID-19. The encoded CDR3 is CATLTGTGNSPLHF. The DNA sequence is as follows: TGTGCCACATTAACAGGGACGGGGAATTCACCCCTCCACTTT.